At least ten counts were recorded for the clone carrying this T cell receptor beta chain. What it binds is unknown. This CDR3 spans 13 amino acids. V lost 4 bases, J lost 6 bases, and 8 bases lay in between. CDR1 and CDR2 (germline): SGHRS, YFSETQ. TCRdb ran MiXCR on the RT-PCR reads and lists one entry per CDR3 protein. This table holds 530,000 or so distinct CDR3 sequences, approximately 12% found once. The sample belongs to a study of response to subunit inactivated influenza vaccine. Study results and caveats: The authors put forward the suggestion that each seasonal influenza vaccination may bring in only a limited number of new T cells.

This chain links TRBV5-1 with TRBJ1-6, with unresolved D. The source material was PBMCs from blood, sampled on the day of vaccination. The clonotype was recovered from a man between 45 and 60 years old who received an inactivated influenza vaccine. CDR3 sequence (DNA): TGCGCCAGCAGCACAGAACCTAATTCACCCCTCCACTTT. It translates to CASSTEPNSPLHF.